These 5 T cell receptor beta chains originate from one sample sequenced in a study of shared clonotypes between healthy human individuals. Sequencing was performed with immunoSEQ multiplex PCR; in TCRdb, only in-frame clones are kept and a portion is missing. Among a few hundred thousand clones listed, approximately 97% were seen once. The sample comprised naive CD4+ T cells sorted from blood. The subset was: CD45RA+ positively selected. These TCRs come from a woman aged 25 to 45 in good health.

The chain combines TRBV6-1 with TRBJ1-2, with D unresolved. Trimming stripped 5 bases from V and 1 base from J, with 11 bases between. The germline gives CDR1 MNHNS, CDR2 SASEGT. The CDR3 covers 14 residues. The CDR3, as DNA: TGTGCCAGCAGTTTCCGGACGGTTAACTATGGCTACACCTTC. Amino acids: CASSFRTVNYGYTF.

This sequence joins TRBV11-3 and TRBJ2-1; no definite D call. V dropped 1 base and J dropped 0 bases, with 7 bases sitting between them. Germline CDR1 reads SGHNT; CDR2 reads YENEEA. CDR3 size: 15 residues. In nucleotides, the CDR3 is TGTGCCAGCAGCTTAGGGCGAAGCTCCTACAATGAGCAGTTCTTC. Its protein product is CASSLGRSSYNEQFF.

The chain links TRBV4-1 to TRBJ2-3; D is unclear. Germline loops: CDR1 MGHRA, CDR2 YSYEKL. The CDR3 contains 17 residues. Between the trimmed V and J ends, which lost 1 base and 1 base, there was a span of 15 bases. The CDR3 protein is CASSQVRGISGTDTQYF. The CDR3 DNA reads TGCGCCAGCAGCCAAGTACGTGGTATCTCTGGCACAGATACGCAGTATTTT.

The V call is TRBV5-1, the J call TRBJ2-1, with a weak D call TRBD2 (6 bases). The CDR3 length is 15 residues. CDR1 and CDR2 from the germline V gene are SGHRS and YFSETQ. Between the trimmed V and J ends, which lost 7 bases and 6 bases, there was a span of 20 bases. The DNA for the CDR3 is TGCGCCAGCCAGGCGGGGATAAGGATCGGCAATGAGCAGTTCTTC. Amino acid sequence: CASQAGIRIGNEQFF.

The chain employs TRBV28 and TRBJ1-4; D is perhaps TRBD1 (5 bases). Germline V gene lookup returns CDR1 MDHEN and CDR2 SYDVKM. CDR3 size: 17 residues. V lost 3 bases and J 8 bases, leaving 22 bases between the germline ends. CDR3 region: CASSFGGPTGSREKLFF. The CDR3 DNA is TGTGCCAGCAGTTTTGGGGGACCGACCGGGAGCAGAGAAAAACTGTTTTTT.